The clone carrying this T cell receptor (beta chain) was counted once. Antigen specificity is unknown. The source of the sample is a study of shared clonotypes between healthy human individuals. Study results and caveats: With few donors, the genetic and exposure-history diversity represented was limited. Clonotype sharing among donors was expected to depend on sequencing depth.

The CDR3 length is 15 residues. Germline lookup yields CDR1 MDHEN and CDR2 SYDVKM. Trimming at V came to 2 bases and at J to 5 bases, leaving 8 bases not matched to a gene. Every donor, a Caucasian adult, lived in Nashville, Tennessee. The unsorted PBMC sample used ten immunoSEQ deep assay plates. TCRdb's copy holds only in-frame clones and misses some; the assay was immunoSEQ multiplex PCR. The sample records a few hundred thousand clones, 70% to 80% being singletons. The sequenced material came from PBMCs. The TCR was taken from a woman in her 40s in good health. Some clones in this sample may be carry-over from other donors' samples. The J gene is TRBJ2-5, the V gene TRBV28, with TRBD1 identical over 7 bases. The chain's CDR3 is CASSLPTGNRETQYF. The CDR3 region has the DNA TGTGCCAGCAGTTTACCGACAGGGAATCGCGAGACCCAGTACTTC.